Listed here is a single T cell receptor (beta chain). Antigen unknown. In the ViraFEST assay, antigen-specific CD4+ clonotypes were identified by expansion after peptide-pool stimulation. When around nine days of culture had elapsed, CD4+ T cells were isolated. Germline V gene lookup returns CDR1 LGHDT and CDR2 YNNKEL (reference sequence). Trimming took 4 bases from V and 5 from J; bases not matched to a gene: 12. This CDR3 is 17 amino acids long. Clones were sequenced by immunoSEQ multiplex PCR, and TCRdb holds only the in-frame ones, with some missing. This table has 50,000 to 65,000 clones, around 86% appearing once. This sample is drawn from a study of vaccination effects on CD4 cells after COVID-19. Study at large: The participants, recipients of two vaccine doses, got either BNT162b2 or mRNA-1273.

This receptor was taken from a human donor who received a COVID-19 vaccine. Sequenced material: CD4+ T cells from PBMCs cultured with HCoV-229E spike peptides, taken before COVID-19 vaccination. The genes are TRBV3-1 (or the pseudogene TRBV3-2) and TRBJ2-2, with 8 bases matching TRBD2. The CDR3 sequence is CASSLLWSGGETGELFF. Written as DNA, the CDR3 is TGTGCCAGCAGCCTACTATGGAGCGGGGGAGAGACCGGGGAGCTGTTTTTT.